This T cell receptor beta chain comes out of a study of beta chain features in type 1 diabetes. Whole-study context: The study found patients and healthy donors alike in age, gender and cell yields.

This clone turned up a few times. As yet, its antigen is unknown. There are 14 residues in the CDR3. CDR1 is SGHVS and CDR2 is FQNEAQ in the germline V gene. Germline trimming cut 7 bases from V and 5 bases from J; bases unmatched to any gene: 6. All of the isolated RNA was reverse transcribed, so expressed TCRB transcripts were sequenced. This table comes from immunoSEQ multiplex PCR, and its TCRdb copy is limited to in-frame clones, with some not included. This table has about 140,000 clones, 9.5% to 10% appearing once. Overall study findings and caveats: In the patient group, naive, central memory and Treg TCRB repertoires seemed more alike than in the healthy donor group. Patients with Type 1 diabetes showed moderately but significantly shorter TCRB CDR3s in all four CD4+ subsets. Fewer insertions but more deletions were seen at VDJ junctions in type 1 diabetes patients.

The material sequenced was central memory CD4+ T cells from blood. This chain connects TRBV7-8 to TRBJ2-5; 11 bases map to TRBD2. The TCR sequence derives from a woman aged 40 to 55 in good health. CDR3 in amino acids: CASNSGGGWETQYF. The CDR3 coding sequence is TGTGCCAGCAATAGCGGGGGGGGTTGGGAGACCCAGTACTTC.